Below, 4 T cell receptor beta chains from the same sample are listed, as sequenced in a study of T-cell reconstitution after alpha-beta-depleted transplantation in children. Unique molecular identifiers were built into the TCRbeta library. One entry per CDR3 protein results from TCRdb running MiXCR on the PCR reads. This table has a few hundred thousand distinct CDR3 sequences, roughly a tenth appearing once. Sequencing was performed on PBMCs from the stem cell graft donor, taken from the stem cell graft. The receptors here all came from a human donor who donated a stem cell graft to a child with SCID.

This clonotype was observed many times. This chain uses TRBV7-2 with TRBJ2-7; D is perhaps TRBD1 or TRBD2 (5 bases each). The CDR3 extends over 16 amino acids. Germline V lookup: CDR1 SGHTA, CDR2 FQGNSA. Trimming cost V 1 base and J 6 bases, with 19 bases left between them. The CDR3 DNA follows: TGTGCCAGCAGCTTAGAAGCTTGGCAGGGAGAAGCCGAGCAGTACTTC. Translation: CASSLEAWQGEAEQYF.

This clonotype was found many times. V is TRBV5-1 and J is TRBJ2-1; 9 bases align to TRBD1. The junction had 5 bases not matched to a gene; V was cut back by 2 bases and J by 8 bases. CDR1 is SGHRS, CDR2 YFSETQ, per germline. The CDR3 runs to 14 residues. The CDR3 DNA sequence: TGCGCCAGCAGCTTACGGGACAGGGCTTATGAGCAGTTCTTC. It specifies CASSLRDRAYEQFF.

In its sample, this clonotype was seen many times. The chain has TRBV7-2 and TRBJ2-5; D ambiguous. Germline assignment: CDR1 SGHTA and CDR2 FQGNSA. V was trimmed by 3 bases and J by 5 bases, leaving 10 bases between them. The CDR3 extends over 13 amino acids. The CDR3 coding sequence is TGTGCCAGCAGCTTGTCTCTTTGGGAGACCCAGTACTTC. Its protein product is CASSLSLWETQYF.

A few counts support this clonotype. The chain employs TRBV14 and TRBJ1-2; 7 positions match TRBD1. V shed 1 base and J 10 bases; nucleotides not matched to a gene: 6. This CDR3 region has 13 residues. The germline CDR1 and CDR2 sequences are SGHDN and FVKESK. The CDR3 loop reads CASSQGYGTAYTF. The DNA for the CDR3 is TGTGCCAGCAGCCAAGGATATGGGACAGCCTACACCTTC. Combining the CDR3 with reference TRBV14 and TRBJ1-2 gives the whole variable domain EAGVTQFPSHSVIEKGQTVTLRCDPISGHDNLYWYRRVMGKEIKFLLHFVKESKQDESGMPNNRFLAERTGGTYSTLKVQPAELEDSGVYFCASSQGYGTAYTFGSGTRLTVV.